The rows below give T cell receptor beta chains drawn from one sample of a study of cytomegalovirus exposure and HLA in healthy donors. Clones were read by immunoSEQ multiplex PCR, and TCRdb kept only the in-frame ones, dropping some. The table has about 140,000 clones, about 80% seen once. Sample: PBMCs. All receptors derive from a male donor in good health and CMV-seronegative. CDR3s include the opening cysteine and the closing phenylalanine or tryptophan. D genes are given only for firm matches. The size field is filled for only some rows; it gives once, few, many or a size class.

size,D,V,J,length,CDR3,DNA
-,-,TRBV5-1,TRBJ2-1,13,CASSLASGYEQFF,TGCGCCAGCAGCTTGGCCTCAGGGTATGAGCAGTTCTTC
-,-,TRBV7-3,TRBJ2-2,14,CASSADRNTGELFF,TGTGCCAGCAGCGCTGACAGGAACACCGGGGAGCTGTTTTTT
-,-,TRBV9,TRBJ2-7,15,CASSVGTSPGYEQYF,TGTGCCAGCAGCGTAGGTACTAGCCCGGGGTACGAGCAGTACTTC
-,-,TRBV18,TRBJ1-2,14,CASSPPGVFDGYTF,TGTGCCAGCTCACCACCGGGCGTATTTGATGGCTACACCTTC
-,-,TRBV5-4,TRBJ1-4,16,CASSLDSGTRSRKLFF,TGTGCCAGCAGCCTGGATAGCGGGACCCGGTCAAGGAAACTGTTTTTT
-,-,TRBV7-2,TRBJ1-3,13,CASSLQSGNTIYF,TGTGCCAGCAGCTTACAGTCGGGAAACACCATATATTTT
-,-,TRBV19,TRBJ1-1,15,CASSPGVRMNTEAFF,TGTGCCAGTAGTCCGGGGGTGAGAATGAACACTGAAGCTTTCTTT
-,-,TRBV6-6,TRBJ2-7,14,CASSDRGTPYEQYF,TGTGCCAGCAGTGACCGAGGCACCCCCTACGAGCAGTACTTC
-,-,TRBV5-6,TRBJ1-4,13,CASSLDRNEKLFF,TGTGCCAGCAGCCTAGACAGAAATGAAAAACTGTTTTTT
-,-,TRBV28,TRBJ2-1,13,CASSLTAVNEQFF,TGTGCCAGCAGTTTAACAGCGGTGAATGAGCAGTTCTTC
-,TRBD1,TRBV25-1,TRBJ2-3,13,CASQGANTDTQYF,TGTGCCAGCCAGGGGGCCAACACAGATACGCAGTATTTT
-,TRBD2,TRBV6-5,TRBJ2-7,14,CASSRGTSSYEQYF,TGTGCCAGCAGTCGCGGGACTAGCTCCTACGAGCAGTACTTC
-,-,TRBV27,TRBJ2-1,17,CASKNDGGGWTYNEQFF,TGTGCCAGCAAAAACGACGGTGGCGGATGGACCTACAATGAGCAGTTCTTC
-,-,TRBV27,TRBJ2-3,16,CASSPLGRGAGDTQYF,TGTGCCAGCAGTCCCCTGGGACGGGGGGCGGGAGATACGCAGTATTTT
-,-,TRBV28,TRBJ1-2,14,CASSLRVANYGYTF,TGTGCCAGCAGTTTACGAGTTGCTAACTATGGCTACACCTTC
few,-,TRBV4-3,TRBJ1-1,16,CASSQGITVMNTEAFF,TGCGCCAGCAGCCAAGGGATAACAGTCATGAACACTGAAGCTTTCTTT
-,TRBD1,TRBV4-1,TRBJ2-1,18,CASSYQGGPGQGNNEQFF,TGCGCCAGCAGCTACCAAGGAGGACCGGGACAGGGAAACAATGAGCAGTTCTTC
-,TRBD1,TRBV5-4,TRBJ1-2,14,CASRGTGSIYGYTF,TGTGCCAGCAGGGGGACAGGGTCAATTTATGGCTACACCTTC
few,-,TRBV5-5,TRBJ1-2,16,CASSLVVGGDPYGYTF,TGTGCCAGCAGCTTGGTAGTGGGGGGAGACCCCTATGGCTACACCTTC
-,-,TRBV18,TRBJ2-5,21,CASSPLRDTRYPNPTNETQYF,TGTGCCAGCTCACCACTCCGGGACACCAGGTACCCAAACCCCACCAATGAGACCCAGTACTTC
few,-,TRBV4-1,TRBJ1-1,14,CASSQLPGLAEAFF,TGCGCCAGCAGCCAACTCCCGGGTTTGGCTGAAGCTTTCTTT
-,-,TRBV19,TRBJ1-5,15,CASSLDSALSQPQHF,TGTGCCAGTAGTTTGGACAGCGCACTAAGTCAGCCCCAGCATTTT
-,-,TRBV5-1,TRBJ1-6,15,CASTLSRGGNSPLHF,TGCGCCAGCACCCTTTCGAGAGGGGGTAATTCACCCCTCCACTTT
once,-,TRBV4-3,TRBJ2-7,13,CASSQDLPYEQYF,TGCGCCAGCAGCCAAGACCTCCCCTACGAGCAGTACTTC
once,-,TRBV2,TRBJ2-7,14,CASSEAGLVYEQYF,TGTGCCAGCAGTGAGGCAGGTTTGGTCTACGAGCAGTACTTC
-,TRBD2,TRBV7-2,TRBJ2-6,16,CASRGSGGAGANVLTF,TGTGCCAGCAGAGGGAGCGGGGGCGCTGGGGCCAACGTCCTGACTTTC
-,TRBD2,TRBV15,TRBJ2-7,14,CATRIAGGSYEQYF,TGTGCCACCAGAATAGCGGGGGGATCCTACGAGCAGTACTTC
-,-,TRBV5-6,TRBJ2-7,11,CASSLTDEQYF,TGTGCCAGCAGCTTGACGGACGAGCAGTACTTC
-,-,TRBV6-5,TRBJ2-7,12,CASSAQGHEQYF,TGTGCCAGCAGCGCACAGGGCCACGAGCAGTACTTC
-,-,TRBV6-1,TRBJ1-2,15,CASPWRTVPLGGYTF,TGTGCCAGCCCTTGGCGGACAGTGCCATTAGGTGGCTACACCTTC
-,-,TRBV7-7,TRBJ1-2,15,CASSSWDSAGYGYTF,TGTGCTAGCAGCTCCTGGGACTCGGCGGGCTATGGCTACACCTTC
-,TRBD2,TRBV6-6,TRBJ2-7,14,CASSYASGTYEQYF,TGTGCCAGCAGTTACGCTAGCGGGACCTACGAGCAGTACTTC
-,-,TRBV6-1,TRBJ1-5,13,CASSWGGNQPQHF,TGTGCCAGCAGTTGGGGGGGCAATCAGCCCCAGCATTTT
-,-,TRBV6-5,TRBJ1-2,13,CASSYAGPYGYTF,TGTGCCAGCAGTTACGCAGGGCCTTATGGCTACACCTTC
-,TRBD1,TRBV20-1,TRBJ1-1,10,CSANRGEAFF,TGCAGTGCTAACAGGGGAGAAGCTTTCTTT
-,TRBD1,TRBV27,TRBJ2-2,17,CASRPGGGTGFTGELFF,TGTGCCAGCCGGCCCGGAGGGGGGACAGGATTTACCGGGGAGCTGTTTTTT
-,-,TRBV7-3,TRBJ2-1,16,CASSSWTAGSYNEQFF,TGTGCCAGCAGCTCCTGGACAGCTGGCTCCTACAATGAGCAGTTCTTC
once,TRBD1,TRBV6-1,TRBJ2-7,14,CASSETGQSHEQYF,TGTGCCAGCAGTGAGACAGGGCAGTCACACGAGCAGTACTTC
-,-,TRBV5-6,TRBJ1-5,14,CASGLGGGGQPQHF,TGTGCCAGCGGCCTAGGGGGAGGGGGTCAGCCCCAGCATTTT
-,-,TRBV6-6,TRBJ1-4,14,CASTEIATNEKLFF,TGTGCCAGCACCGAAATAGCAACTAATGAAAAACTGTTTTTT
-,-,TRBV13,TRBJ1-1,15,CASSQRPTSNTEAFF,TGTGCCAGCAGCCAAAGACCGACATCCAACACTGAAGCTTTCTTT
-,TRBD1,TRBV15,TRBJ1-1,15,CATSRTQGVRAEAFF,TGTGCCACCAGCAGAACTCAGGGGGTTCGGGCCGAAGCTTTCTTT
-,-,TRBV12-1,TRBJ2-7,12,CASTLRVYEQYF,TGTGCCAGCACCCTGAGGGTTTACGAGCAGTACTTC
-,TRBD1,TRBV4-3,TRBJ1-2,18,CASSQDIGTGNSNYGYTF,TGCGCCAGCAGCCAAGATATCGGGACAGGCAACTCCAACTATGGCTACACCTTC
-,-,TRBV29-1,TRBJ2-7,14,CSILASQSSYEQYF,TGCAGCATACTTGCGTCGCAAAGCTCCTACGAGCAGTACTTC
-,-,TRBV5-1,TRBJ1-2,15,CASSLGVGEDYGYTF,TGCGCCAGCAGCTTGGGGGTTGGGGAGGACTATGGCTACACCTTC
few,-,TRBV19,TRBJ2-3,14,CASSWGPDTDTQYF,TGTGCCAGTAGCTGGGGCCCCGACACAGATACGCAGTATTTT
-,TRBD1,TRBV10-3,TRBJ2-3,15,CAISEGSGQGTTKNF,TGTGCCATCAGTGAGGGCTCGGGACAGGGGACCACCAAGAATTTT
-,TRBD2,TRBV5-1,TRBJ2-5,16,CASSSLAGGFQETQYF,TGCGCCAGCAGCTCACTAGCGGGGGGATTCCAAGAGACCCAGTACTTC
-,-,TRBV5-4,TRBJ2-7,17,CASSRGGLGASSYEQYF,TGTGCCAGCAGCCGAGGGGGTCTTGGGGCCTCATCCTACGAGCAGTACTTC
few,TRBD2,TRBV5-6,TRBJ2-3,16,CASSLGTSGGTDTQYF,TGTGCCAGCAGCTTGGGGACTAGCGGGGGCACAGATACGCAGTATTTT